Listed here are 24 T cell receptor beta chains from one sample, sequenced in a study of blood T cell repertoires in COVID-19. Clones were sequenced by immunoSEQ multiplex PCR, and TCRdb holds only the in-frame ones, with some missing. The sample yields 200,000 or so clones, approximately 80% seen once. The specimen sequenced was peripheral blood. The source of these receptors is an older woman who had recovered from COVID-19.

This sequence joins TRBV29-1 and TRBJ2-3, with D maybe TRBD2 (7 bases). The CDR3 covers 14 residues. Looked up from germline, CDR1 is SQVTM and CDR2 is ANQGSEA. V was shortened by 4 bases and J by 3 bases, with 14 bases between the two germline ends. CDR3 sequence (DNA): TGCAGCGTTGCCCCGGGGGGCGCGACAGATACGCAGTATTTT. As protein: CSVAPGGATDTQYF.

Here the CDR3 reads CAISDLSRGPEQFF. CDR3 in DNA: TGTGCCATCAGTGACCTCTCCAGGGGACCTGAGCAGTTCTTC. This chain uses TRBV10-3 with TRBJ2-1; D might be TRBD1 (6 bases). The germline CDR1 and CDR2 sequences are ENHRY and SYGVKD. CDR3 length: 14 residues. Trimming took 3 bases from V and 9 from J, leaving 15 bases between them.

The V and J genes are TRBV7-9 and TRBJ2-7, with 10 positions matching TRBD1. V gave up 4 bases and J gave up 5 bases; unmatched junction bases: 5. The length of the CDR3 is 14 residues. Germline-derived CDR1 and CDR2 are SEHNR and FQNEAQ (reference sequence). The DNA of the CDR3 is TGTGCCAGCAGCTCCGGGACAGGGGACCACGAGCAGTACTTC. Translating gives CASSSGTGDHEQYF.

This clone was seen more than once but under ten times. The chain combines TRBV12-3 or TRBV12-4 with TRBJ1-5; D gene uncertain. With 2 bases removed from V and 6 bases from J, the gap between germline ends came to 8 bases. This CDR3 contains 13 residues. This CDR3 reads CASSLSGSQPQHF. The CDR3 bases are TGTGCCAGCAGTTTATCGGGGAGTCAGCCCCAGCATTTT.

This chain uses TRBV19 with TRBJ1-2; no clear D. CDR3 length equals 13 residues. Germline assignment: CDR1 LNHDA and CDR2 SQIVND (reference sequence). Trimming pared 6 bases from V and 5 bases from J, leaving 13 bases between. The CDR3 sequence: CASRSTHTYGYTF. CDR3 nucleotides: TGTGCCAGTAGAAGTACGCATACTTATGGCTACACCTTC. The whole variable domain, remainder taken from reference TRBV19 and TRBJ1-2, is DGGITQSPKYLFRKEGQNVTLSCEQNLNHDAMYWYRQDPGQGLRLIYYSQIVNDFQKGDIAEGYSVSREKKESFPLTVTSAQKNPTAFYLCASRSTHTYGYTFGSGTRLTVV.

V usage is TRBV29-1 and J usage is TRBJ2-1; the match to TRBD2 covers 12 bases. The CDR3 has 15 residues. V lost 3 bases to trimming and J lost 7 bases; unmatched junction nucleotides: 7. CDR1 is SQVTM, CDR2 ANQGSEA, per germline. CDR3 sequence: CSVDILAGGVNEQFF. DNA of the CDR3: TGCAGCGTTGATATCCTAGCGGGGGGGGTTAATGAGCAGTTCTTC.

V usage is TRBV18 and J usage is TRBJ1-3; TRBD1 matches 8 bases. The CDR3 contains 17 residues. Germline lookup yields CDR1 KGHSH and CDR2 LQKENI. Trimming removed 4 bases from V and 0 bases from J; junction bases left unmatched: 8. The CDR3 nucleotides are TGTGCCAGCTCACTACAAGGGACAGGTAGCTCTGGAAACACCATATATTTT. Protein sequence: CASSLQGTGSSGNTIYF.

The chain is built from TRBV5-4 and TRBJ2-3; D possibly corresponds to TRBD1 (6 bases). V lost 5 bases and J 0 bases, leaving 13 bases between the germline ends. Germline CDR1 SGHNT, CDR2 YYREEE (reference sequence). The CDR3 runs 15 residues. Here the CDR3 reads CASSAPGQSTDTQYF. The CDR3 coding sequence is TGTGCCAGCAGTGCCCCGGGACAAAGCACAGATACGCAGTATTTT.

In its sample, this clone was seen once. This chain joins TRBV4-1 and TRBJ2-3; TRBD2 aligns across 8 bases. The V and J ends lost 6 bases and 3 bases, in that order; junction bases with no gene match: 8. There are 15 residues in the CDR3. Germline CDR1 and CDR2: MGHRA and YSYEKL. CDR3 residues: CASSKLAGITDTQYF. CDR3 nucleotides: TGCGCCAGCAGTAAATTAGCGGGGATAACAGATACGCAGTATTTT.

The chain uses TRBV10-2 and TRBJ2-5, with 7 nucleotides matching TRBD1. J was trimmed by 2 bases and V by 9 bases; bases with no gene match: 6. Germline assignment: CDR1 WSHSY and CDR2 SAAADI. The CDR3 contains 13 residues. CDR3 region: CASRDRVQETQYF. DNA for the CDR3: TGCGCCAGTAGAGACAGGGTTCAAGAGACCCAGTACTTC.

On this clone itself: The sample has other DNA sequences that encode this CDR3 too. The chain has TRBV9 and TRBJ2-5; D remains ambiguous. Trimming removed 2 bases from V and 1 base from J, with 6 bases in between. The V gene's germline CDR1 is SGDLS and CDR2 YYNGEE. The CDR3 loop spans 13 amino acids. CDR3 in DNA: TGTGCCAGCAGCGTGGGCGTCCAAGAGACCCAGTACTTC. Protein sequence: CASSVGVQETQYF.

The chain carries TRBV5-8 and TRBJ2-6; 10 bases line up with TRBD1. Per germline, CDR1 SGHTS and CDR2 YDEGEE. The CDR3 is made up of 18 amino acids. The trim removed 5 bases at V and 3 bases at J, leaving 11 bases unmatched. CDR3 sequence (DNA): TGTGCCAGCAGACTTCCGGGACAGGGGCTTCTTGGGGCCAACGTCCTGACTTTC. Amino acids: CASRLPGQGLLGANVLTF.

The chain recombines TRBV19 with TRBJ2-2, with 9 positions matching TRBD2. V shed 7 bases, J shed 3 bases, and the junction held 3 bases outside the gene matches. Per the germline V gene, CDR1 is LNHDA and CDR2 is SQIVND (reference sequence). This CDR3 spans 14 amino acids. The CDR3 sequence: CASNERGDTGELFF. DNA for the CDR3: TGTGCCAGTAACGAGCGGGGGGACACCGGGGAGCTGTTTTTT.

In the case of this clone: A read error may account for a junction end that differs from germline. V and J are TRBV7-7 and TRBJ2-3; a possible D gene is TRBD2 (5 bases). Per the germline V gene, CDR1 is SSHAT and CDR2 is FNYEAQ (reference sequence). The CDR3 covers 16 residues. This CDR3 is CASSLVDCVSTDTQYF. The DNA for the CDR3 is TGTGCTAGCAGCTTAGTGGACTGTGTTAGCACAGATACGCAGTATTTT.

The CDR3 here is CASTPGDRGWGLSDEQFF. CDR3 nucleotides: TGTGCCAGCACCCCGGGGGACAGGGGTTGGGGGTTGTCCGATGAGCAGTTCTTC. The chain combines TRBV21-1 with TRBJ2-1; the DNA was not used to check the table's D call, TRBD1. TRBV21-1 is shown as a pseudogene. This CDR3 has 18 amino acids.

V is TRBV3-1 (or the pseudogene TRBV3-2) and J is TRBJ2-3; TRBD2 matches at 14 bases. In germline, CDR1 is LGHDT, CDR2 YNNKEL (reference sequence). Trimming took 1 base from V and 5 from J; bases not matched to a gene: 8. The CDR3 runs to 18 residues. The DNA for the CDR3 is TGTGCCAGCAGCCAAGTCCTGACTAGCGGGGGGGAGGAAGATACGCAGTATTTT. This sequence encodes CASSQVLTSGGEEDTQYF.

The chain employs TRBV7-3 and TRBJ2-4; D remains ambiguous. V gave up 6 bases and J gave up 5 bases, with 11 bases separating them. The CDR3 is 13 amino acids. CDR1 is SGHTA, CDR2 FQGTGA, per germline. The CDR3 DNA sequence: TGTGCCAGCAGTTCCACCGCAGAAAACATTCAGTACTTC. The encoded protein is CASSSTAENIQYF.

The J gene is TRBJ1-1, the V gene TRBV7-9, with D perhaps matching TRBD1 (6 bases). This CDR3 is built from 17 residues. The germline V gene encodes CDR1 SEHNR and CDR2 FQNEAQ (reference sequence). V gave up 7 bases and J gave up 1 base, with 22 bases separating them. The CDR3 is CASNNLVGTGPNTEAFF. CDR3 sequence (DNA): TGTGCCAGCAACAACTTAGTGGGTACAGGGCCGAACACTGAAGCTTTCTTT.

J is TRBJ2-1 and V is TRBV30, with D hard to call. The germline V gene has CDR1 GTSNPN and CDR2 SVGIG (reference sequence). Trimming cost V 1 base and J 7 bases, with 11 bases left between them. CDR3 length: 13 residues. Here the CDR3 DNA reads TGTGCCTGGAGTGCACTCAACCGGAATGAGCAGTTCTTC. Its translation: CAWSALNRNEQFF.

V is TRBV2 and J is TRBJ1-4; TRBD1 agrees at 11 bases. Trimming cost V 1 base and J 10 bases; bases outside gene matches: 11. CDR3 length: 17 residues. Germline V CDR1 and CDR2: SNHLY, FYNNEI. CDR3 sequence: CASSEVALGQGAGKLFF. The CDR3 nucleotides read TGTGCCAGCAGTGAAGTGGCGCTAGGACAGGGGGCGGGAAAACTGTTTTTT.

CDR3: CASSVGLVTSGNTIYF. The CDR3 coding sequence is TGTGCCAGCAGCGTTGGGCTGGTTACCTCTGGAAACACCATATATTTT. V gene TRBV9 combines with J gene TRBJ1-3; D gene uncertain. The CDR3 is 16 residues long. Trimming stripped 2 bases from V and 0 bases from J, with 12 bases between. In germline, CDR1 is SGDLS, CDR2 YYNGEE.

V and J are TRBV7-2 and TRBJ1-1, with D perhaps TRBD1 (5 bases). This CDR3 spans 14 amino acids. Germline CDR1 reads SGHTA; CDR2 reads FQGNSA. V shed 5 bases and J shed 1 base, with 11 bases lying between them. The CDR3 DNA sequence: TGTGCCAGCAGCCGTACACAGGCGAACACTGAAGCTTTCTTT. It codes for CASSRTQANTEAFF.

The DNA for the CDR3 is TGTGCCAGTAGCACCCTAGGGCACAGGGGAGATGATCAGCCCCAGCATTTT. It is translated as CASSTLGHRGDDQPQHF. The chain uses TRBV19 and TRBJ1-5; 7 bases align to TRBD1. The CDR3 covers 17 residues. Germline V lookup: CDR1 LNHDA, CDR2 SQIVND (reference sequence). The ends lost 6 bases at V and 5 bases at J; junction bases unmatched: 16. Supplemented by reference TRBV19 and TRBJ1-5, the full variable domain reads DGGITQSPKYLFRKEGQNVTLSCEQNLNHDAMYWYRQDPGQGLRLIYYSQIVNDFQKGDIAEGYSVSREKKESFPLTVTSAQKNPTAFYLCASSTLGHRGDDQPQHFGDGTRLSIL.

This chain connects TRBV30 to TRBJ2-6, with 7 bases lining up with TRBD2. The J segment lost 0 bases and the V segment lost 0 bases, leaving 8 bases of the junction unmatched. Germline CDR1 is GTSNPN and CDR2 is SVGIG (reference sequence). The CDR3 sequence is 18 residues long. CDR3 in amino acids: CAWSVSKERGSGANVLTF. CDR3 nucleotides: TGTGCCTGGAGTGTATCCAAGGAGCGGGGCTCTGGGGCCAACGTCCTGACTTTC.